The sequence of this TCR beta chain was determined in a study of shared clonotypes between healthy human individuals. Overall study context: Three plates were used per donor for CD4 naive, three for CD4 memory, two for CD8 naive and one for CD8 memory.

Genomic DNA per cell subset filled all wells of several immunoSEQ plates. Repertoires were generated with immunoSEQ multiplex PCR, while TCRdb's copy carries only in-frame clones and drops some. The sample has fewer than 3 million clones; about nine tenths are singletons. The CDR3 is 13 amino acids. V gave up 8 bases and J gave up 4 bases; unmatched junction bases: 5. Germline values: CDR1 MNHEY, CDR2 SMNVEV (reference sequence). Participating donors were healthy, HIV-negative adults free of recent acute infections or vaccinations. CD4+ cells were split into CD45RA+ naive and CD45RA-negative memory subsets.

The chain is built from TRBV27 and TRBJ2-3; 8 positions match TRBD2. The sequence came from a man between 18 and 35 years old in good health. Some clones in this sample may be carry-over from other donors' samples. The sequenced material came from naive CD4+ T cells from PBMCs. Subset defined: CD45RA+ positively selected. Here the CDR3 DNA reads TGTGCCAGCGAACAGCGGGGGTCAGATACGCAGTATTTT. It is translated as CASEQRGSDTQYF.